The 25 T cell receptor beta chains listed next were all sequenced from one sample in a study of CD8 T cells in ankylosing spondylitis. General study points: Seemingly distinctive of ankylosing spondylitis blood was a TCR beta motif formed by eight highly homologous variants.

From the 5' RACE reads, TCRdb called clonotypes with MiXCR, one entry per CDR3 protein. Of around 890,000 distinct CDR3 sequences detected, approximately 12% appear once; the ten largest clones hold 0.51%. These receptors lack a known antigen. The sample taken for sequencing was blood, either unsorted or a sorted T cell fraction (not recorded which). These receptors were taken from a male donor with ankylosing spondylitis.

This clonotype was counted between two and nine times. This sequence joins TRBV5-5 and TRBJ2-1; D unresolved. Germline CDR1 reads SGHKS; CDR2 reads YYEKEE (reference sequence). This CDR3 comprises 17 residues. V lost 0 bases, J lost 12 bases, and 25 bases lay in between. CDR3 residues: CASSLVKTGPRLWGQFF. CDR3 in DNA: TGTGCCAGCAGCTTGGTGAAAACCGGCCCCCGACTGTGGGGGCAGTTCTTC.

The V and J genes are TRBV2 and TRBJ1-5; D is possibly TRBD1 (6 bases). Germline CDR1 is SNHLY and CDR2 is FYNNEI. V dropped 6 bases and J dropped 9 bases, with 21 bases sitting between them. The CDR3 runs to 15 residues. DNA of the CDR3: TGTGCCAGCAGCCCCGATGGACAGTCAGTTCGGCCCCAGCATTTT. Translation: CASSPDGQSVRPQHF.

This clonotype was seen ten or more times. The CDR3: CASSSDSSYGYTF. DNA for the CDR3: TGCGCCAGCAGCTCGGACAGTTCCTATGGCTACACCTTC. This chain joins TRBV5-1 and TRBJ1-2; TRBD1 is a possible D gene (6 bases). From germline, CDR1 is SGHRS and CDR2 YFSETQ. V was shortened by 3 bases and J by 4 bases, with 10 bases between the two germline ends. This CDR3 has 13 amino acids.

The table lists this clonotype with a few counts. Here the CDR3 reads CASSSWTGGTEAFF. In DNA, the CDR3 is TGCGCCAGCAGCTCTTGGACAGGGGGTACTGAAGCTTTCTTT. V and J are TRBV5-1 and TRBJ1-1; TRBD1 agrees at 10 bases. The CDR3 consists of 14 residues. In germline, CDR1 is SGHRS, CDR2 YFSETQ. Trimming took 3 bases from V and 5 from J; bases not matched to a gene: 4.

The rearrangement joins TRBV5-1 to TRBJ2-7, with 13 bases fitting TRBD2. This CDR3 is 16 amino acids long. Germline CDR1 SGHRS, CDR2 YFSETQ. The ends lost 6 bases at V and 5 bases at J; junction bases unmatched: 11. CDR3: CASTKNGLAGVHEQYF. In nucleotides, the CDR3 is TGCGCCAGCACTAAGAACGGACTAGCGGGAGTTCACGAGCAGTACTTC.

The chain carries TRBV20-1 and TRBJ2-7, with 9 bases that match TRBD2. The length of the CDR3 is 14 residues. V was clipped by 6 bases and J by 3 bases; unmatched bases: 9. Germline V gene data show CDR1 as DFQATT and CDR2 as SNEGSKA (reference sequence). The CDR3 reads CSANGLAFDYEQYF. CDR3 in DNA: TGCAGTGCGAATGGACTAGCGTTCGACTACGAGCAGTACTTC.

The V and J genes are TRBV7-3 and TRBJ1-2, with D possibly being TRBD1 (5 bases). Germline V gene sequence: CDR1 SGHTA, CDR2 FQGTGA. V lost 5 bases, J lost 7 bases, and 14 bases lay in between. CDR3 size: 13 residues. For the CDR3, the DNA is TGTGCCAGCAGCCTTGGGACCGACACTGGCTACACCTTC. As protein: CASSLGTDTGYTF.

The table lists this clonotype with many counts. V and J are TRBV29-1 and TRBJ2-2; the match to TRBD1 covers 7 bases. The junction had 15 bases not matched to a gene; V was cut back by 6 bases and J by 5 bases. The CDR3 is made up of 16 amino acids. In germline, CDR1 is SQVTM, CDR2 ANQGSEA. CDR3 DNA: TGCAGCGTGACCGGAGATTGGACAGGCGGGACCGGGGAGCTGTTTTTT. Its translation: CSVTGDWTGGTGELFF.

In this sample, this clonotype turned up many times. The CDR3 coding sequence is TGCGCCAGCAGCATCGGACAGGGAATTGCTGGCTACACCTTC. Residues: CASSIGQGIAGYTF. The J gene is TRBJ1-2, the V gene TRBV5-1; 8 nucleotides match TRBD1. The CDR3 loop spans 14 amino acids. V dropped 4 bases and J dropped 7; count of bases not matched to a gene: 9. In germline, CDR1 is SGHRS, CDR2 YFSETQ.

The chain uses TRBV6-2 or TRBV6-3 and TRBJ2-7; 8 positions agree with TRBD2. The CDR3 spans 15 residues. Germline CDR1 reads MNHEY; CDR2 reads SVGEGT. The CDR3 reads CAANSGGATSYEQYF. The CDR3, as DNA: TGTGCTGCAAACTCGGGGGGGGCAACCTCCTACGAGCAGTACTTC.

The chain is built from TRBV6-5 and TRBJ2-1; TRBD2 agrees at 7 bases. This CDR3 contains 16 residues. CDR1 MNHEY and CDR2 SVGAGI come from the germline V gene. The junction had 6 bases not matched to a gene; V was cut back by 0 bases and J by 4 bases. CDR3 sequence: CASSYSKGGLYNEQFF. CDR3 sequence (DNA): TGTGCCAGCAGTTACTCGAAGGGAGGGCTTTACAATGAGCAGTTCTTC.

This rearrangement joins TRBV20-1 to TRBJ1-2, with D tentatively TRBD1 (6 bases). Germline V lookup: CDR1 DFQATT, CDR2 SNEGSKA (reference sequence). V lost 0 bases and J 7 bases, leaving 12 bases between the germline ends. The CDR3 runs to 13 residues. The CDR3 DNA sequence: TGCAGTGCTAGAGATTATCGAGGGGGTGGCTACACCTTC. Translated, it gives CSARDYRGGGYTF.

J is TRBJ2-2 and V is TRBV4-3; TRBD2 might be the D (7 bases). The germline V and J ends were trimmed by 3 bases and 0 bases, with 8 bases remaining between them. Germline-derived CDR1 and CDR2 are LGHNA and YSLEER. CDR3 length equals 15 residues. In nucleotides, the CDR3 is TGCGCCAGCAGCCAGGGGGGGCCGAACACCGGGGAGCTGTTTTTT. This encodes CASSQGGPNTGELFF.

This clonotype was detected many times. The chain is built from TRBV29-1 and TRBJ2-6; D is unclear. Germline V gives CDR1 SQVTM, CDR2 ANQGSEA. The CDR3 covers 16 residues. The V end was cut by 4 bases, the J end by 0 bases, with 13 bases between. CDR3 DNA: TGCAGCGTTGCAGCCGGACGGTACTCTGGGGCCAACGTCCTGACTTTC. As protein: CSVAAGRYSGANVLTF.

This clonotype came up a few times. V gene TRBV9 combines with J gene TRBJ2-1, with 7 bases matching TRBD1. The CDR3 is 11 residues long. Germline lookup yields CDR1 SGDLS and CDR2 YYNGEE. J lost 14 bases, V lost 3 bases, and 5 bases had no gene match. The CDR3 reads CASSDRDREFF. The CDR3 DNA is TGTGCCAGCAGCGACCGGGACAGAGAGTTCTTC.

CDR3 nucleotide sequence: TGTGCCACCAGTGACCTAGGCAGGAACCAAGAGACCCAGTACTTC. This sequence encodes CATSDLGRNQETQYF. The chain couples TRBV24-1 to TRBJ2-5; no firm D call. Germline CDR1 and CDR2: KGHDR and SFDVKD. This CDR3 is built from 15 residues. V was cut by 4 bases and J by 0 bases, with 11 bases left in between.

The table lists this clonotype with many counts. The chain links TRBV9 to TRBJ2-5; 12 positions agree with TRBD2. The germline gives CDR1 SGDLS, CDR2 YYNGEE. V lost 2 bases, J lost 2 bases, and 1 base stayed unmatched. The CDR3 is made up of 15 amino acids. CDR3 sequence reads: CASSVGTSGQETQYF. CDR3 coding DNA: TGTGCCAGCAGCGTGGGGACTAGCGGGCAAGAGACCCAGTACTTC.

This clonotype was recorded at least ten times. This chain connects TRBV10-3 to TRBJ2-7; 9 bases match TRBD1. The CDR3 has 15 residues. In germline, CDR1 is ENHRY, CDR2 SYGVKD. The V and J ends lost 0 bases and 0 bases, in that order; junction bases with no gene match: 0. CDR3 sequence: CAISESDRGSYEQYF. The CDR3 DNA reads as TGTGCCATCAGTGAGTCGGACAGGGGCTCCTACGAGCAGTACTTC.

The table lists this clonotype with a few counts. This sequence joins TRBV9 and TRBJ1-2; D ambiguous. This CDR3 is built from 17 residues. The germline CDR1 and CDR2 sequences are SGDLS and YYNGEE. The ends were cut back, 0 bases at V and 4 bases at J, with 19 bases in the middle. The CDR3 coding sequence is TGTGCCAGCAGCGTAGATCCCTCCGGGGTCCCCGGCTATGGCTACACCTTC. Its translation is CASSVDPSGVPGYGYTF.

Ten or more counts support this clonotype. The chain recombines TRBV7-2 with TRBJ2-1; the match to TRBD2 covers 10 bases. The J segment lost 8 bases and the V segment lost 5 bases, leaving 12 bases of the junction unmatched. Germline V gene sequence: CDR1 SGHTA, CDR2 FQGNSA. The length of the CDR3 is 16 residues. The CDR3 DNA follows: TGTGCCAGCAGCCCCCTCCGGACTACTAGCGGGGATGAGCAGTTCTTC. Residues: CASSPLRTTSGDEQFF.

This clonotype was detected a few times. The J gene is TRBJ2-1, the V gene TRBV12-3 or TRBV12-4; no firm D call. Deletions cut 2 bases from V and 4 bases from J, with 6 bases between. The CDR3 extends over 13 amino acids. The CDR3 here is CASSLMRYNEQFF. DNA for the CDR3: TGTGCCAGCAGTTTAATGAGATACAATGAGCAGTTCTTC.

The V and J genes are TRBV6-1 and TRBJ1-2; the match to TRBD1 covers 10 bases. The junction had 7 bases not matched to a gene; V was cut back by 5 bases and J by 1 base. CDR1 is MNHNS, CDR2 SASEGT, per germline. The CDR3 covers 16 residues. The CDR3 sequence is CASSRGQGQSNYGYTF. CDR3 DNA sequence: TGTGCCAGCAGTAGGGGACAGGGGCAGAGTAACTATGGCTACACCTTC.

This clonotype has more than one count but fewer than ten. The chain recombines TRBV20-1 with TRBJ1-5; possible D gene TRBD1, 5 bases. V was pared by 0 bases and J by 3 bases, with 9 bases between. This CDR3 has 14 residues. The germline V gene encodes CDR1 DFQATT and CDR2 SNEGSKA (reference sequence). The CDR3 nucleotides read TGCAGTGCTAGAGATAACAGGTACAATCAGCCCCAGCATTTT. This translates into CSARDNRYNQPQHF.

The rearrangement uses TRBV15 and TRBJ1-2; 8 bases fit TRBD1. J gave up 4 bases and V 8 bases, and 6 bases lay outside the gene matches. The CDR3 extends over 13 amino acids. Germline V gene sequence: CDR1 LNHNV, CDR2 YYDKDF (reference sequence). CDR3 nucleotides: TGTGCCACCCAACTGGACAGGGCCTATGGCTACACCTTC. Translation: CATQLDRAYGYTF.

This chain uses TRBV4-1 with TRBJ1-2; D is possibly TRBD1 (6 bases). V lost 3 bases and J 4 bases, leaving 12 bases between the germline ends. The length of the CDR3 is 14 residues. Germline V lookup: CDR1 MGHRA, CDR2 YSYEKL. The CDR3 DNA reads TGCGCCAGCAGCCAGCCACAGGGAGGCTATGGCTACACCTTC. Encoded protein: CASSQPQGGYGYTF.